The present TCR beta chain was sequenced within a study of T cell repertoires in cytomegalovirus infection. In the study overall: Based on public TCR beta signatures, there were indications of CMV infection and of a matching HLA type.

The length of the CDR3 is 15 residues. Germline V gene data show CDR1 as DFQATT and CDR2 as SNEGSKA (reference sequence). The V segment lost 2 bases and the J segment 5 bases; nucleotides outside the gene matches: 6. Study results and caveats: The ex vivo response was dominated by HLA-C-restricted CMV-specific TCR beta clonotypes. Frequencies of public TCR beta families were cumulated, and this identified carriers of CMV plus the relevant HLA.

From the reads, TCRdb called clonotypes with MiXCR, one entry per CDR3 protein. The repertoire holds a few hundred thousand distinct CDR3 sequences, with around 18% as singletons. This clonotype was seen many times. Antigen: not known. The rearrangement uses TRBV20-1 and TRBJ2-5; 12 bases line up with TRBD2. The sample taken for sequencing was PBMCs. The sequence was obtained from a human donor in good health (CMV status not recorded). Some clones in this sample may be carry-over from other donors' samples. The DNA of the CDR3 is TGCAGTGCTAGAAAATCCGGACTAGCGGGGGAGACCCAGTACTTC. It codes for CSARKSGLAGETQYF.